This entry lists 9 T cell receptor beta chains sequenced from one sample in a study of T cells in Graves' hyperthyroidism and ophthalmopathy. Regions amplified from RNA transcripts were the TCR beta CDR3 regions. First-round RT-PCR targeting the TCR CDR3 was performed with the HTBI primer set. One entry per CDR3 protein, called by TCRdb with MiXCR from the multiplex PCR reads. Of around 440,000 distinct CDR3 sequences listed, about 15% are singletons. Specimen: blood. The receptors originated from a woman aged 18-30 years with Graves' hyperthyroidism.

The chain couples TRBV5-6 to TRBJ1-2, with D uncertain. Trimming removed 0 bases from V and 5 bases from J, with 11 bases in between. The germline CDR1 and CDR2 sequences are SGHDT and YYEEEE. The CDR3 is made up of 14 amino acids. CDR3 in amino acids: CASSLAGSSYGYTF. Written as DNA, the CDR3 is TGTGCCAGCAGCTTGGCCGGCAGCTCATATGGCTACACCTTC.

In its sample, this clonotype was seen many times. CDR3 DNA: TGTGCCAGCAGCTCTACCGGGACAGGGGGCTACAATGAGCAGTTCTTC. This translates into CASSSTGTGGYNEQFF. The chain couples TRBV11-3 to TRBJ2-1; 11 nucleotides line up with TRBD1. V was pared by 4 bases and J by 3 bases, with 5 bases of the junction left unmatched. The CDR3 extends over 16 amino acids. In germline, CDR1 is SGHNT, CDR2 YENEEA. The entire variable domain, with the rest obtained from reference TRBV11-3 and TRBJ2-1, is as follows: EAGVVQSPRYKIIEKKQPVAFWCNPISGHNTLYWYLQNLGQGPELLIRYENEEAVDDSQLPKDRFSAERLKGVDSTLKIQPAELGDSAVYLCASSSTGTGGYNEQFFGPGTRLTVL.

The chain couples TRBV2 to TRBJ1-1; no reliable D call. CDR1 SNHLY and CDR2 FYNNEI come from the germline V gene. The CDR3 is 12 residues long. V was shortened by 8 bases and J by 2 bases, with 9 bases between the two germline ends. The CDR3: CASLVRNTEAFF. The CDR3 DNA reads as TGTGCCAGCCTCGTTCGTAACACTGAAGCTTTCTTT. The full variable domain, completed using reference TRBV2 and TRBJ1-1, is EPEVTQTPSHQVTQMGQEVILRCVPISNHLYFYWYRQILGQKVEFLVSFYNNEISEKSEIFDDQFSVERPDGSNFTLKIRSTKLEDSAMYFCASLVRNTEAFFGQGTRLTVV.

This clonotype was detected ten times or more. The gene calls are TRBV20-1 and TRBJ1-2; 12 bases agree with TRBD1. J lost 7 bases, V lost 5 bases, and 11 bases had no gene match. The CDR3 covers 15 residues. CDR1 is DFQATT, CDR2 SNEGSKA, per germline (reference sequence). CDR3 sequence (DNA): TGCAGTGCTCCTCCGGGACAGGGGGCGCCGGGTGGCTACACCTTC. It yields the protein CSAPPGQGAPGGYTF.

This clonotype was picked up a small number of times. One end of the junction fails to match germline, which may point to a read error. The chain carries TRBV7-7 and TRBJ2-5, with D unresolved. The CDR3 has 15 amino acids. Germline V gives CDR1 SSHAT, CDR2 FNYEAQ (reference sequence). The DNA of the CDR3 is TGTGCTAGCAGCTTAGAGCCCGGGCTTGAGGAGACCCAGTACTTC. This sequence encodes CASSLEPGLEETQYF.

This clonotype has only a few counts. The chain uses TRBV27 and TRBJ2-3; unclear D gene. Germline CDR1 reads MNHEY; CDR2 reads SMNVEV (reference sequence). The CDR3 runs to 15 residues. V lost 7 bases and J lost 0, with 14 bases in between. CDR3 sequence: CASKLPGLSTDTQYF. The CDR3 nucleotides read TGTGCCAGCAAACTCCCGGGCCTCAGCACAGATACGCAGTATTTT.

This clonotype was found many times. The chain employs TRBV12-3 or TRBV12-4 and TRBJ2-1, with a weak D call TRBD2 (6 bases). V was pared by 3 bases and J by 7 bases, with 13 bases between. The CDR3 length is 14 residues. The CDR3 loop reads CASSFPTGGNEQFF. CDR3 sequence (DNA): TGTGCCAGCAGTTTTCCGACTGGGGGGAATGAGCAGTTCTTC.

The chain employs TRBV29-1 and TRBJ1-2; no firm D call. The germline CDR1 and CDR2 sequences are SQVTM and ANQGSEA. V was shortened by 2 bases and J by 3 bases, with 16 bases between the two germline ends. The CDR3 covers 15 residues. CDR3 DNA sequence: TGCAGCGTTGAAAACCCGACATTCCCTGACTATGGCTACACCTTC. Encoded protein: CSVENPTFPDYGYTF.

This clonotype was counted many times. The J gene is TRBJ2-5, the V gene TRBV20-1, with TRBD2 identical over 7 bases. After removal of 3 bases from V and 5 bases from J, the junction contained 18 bases not matched to a gene. This CDR3 has 17 residues. The germline V gene has CDR1 DFQATT and CDR2 SNEGSKA (reference sequence). CDR3 sequence: CSARALGGGRGWETQYF. CDR3 bases: TGCAGTGCTAGGGCCCTGGGGGGAGGGCGGGGCTGGGAGACCCAGTACTTC.